This T cell receptor (beta chain) appears in the sequencing data of a study of PD-L1 blockade in urothelial cancer. Every PCR got spiked synthetic TCR analog templates. Here immunoSEQ multiplex PCR was the method, and the copy in TCRdb shows in-frame clones only, minus some. This sample has approximately 88,000 clones; roughly 84% occur once, and the top ten carry approximately 2%. Documented time point: pretreatment peripheral blood. Each patient gave between 1 and 8 samples, pretreatment and on-treatment. The receptor was isolated from a man aged 55 to 70 with urothelial cancer. This sample comprised PBMCs, obtained around atezolizumab (anti-PD-L1) treatment.

The CDR3 spells CASSSGRGAAQYF. For the CDR3, the DNA is TGTGCCAGTAGTTCGGGGCGGGGGGCTGCCCAGTACTTC. This rearrangement joins TRBV19 to TRBJ2-5, with 8 bases matching TRBD2. The CDR3 spans 13 residues. Germline CDR1 and CDR2: LNHDA and SQIVND (reference sequence). Trimming took 5 bases from V and 9 from J; bases not matched to a gene: 8.